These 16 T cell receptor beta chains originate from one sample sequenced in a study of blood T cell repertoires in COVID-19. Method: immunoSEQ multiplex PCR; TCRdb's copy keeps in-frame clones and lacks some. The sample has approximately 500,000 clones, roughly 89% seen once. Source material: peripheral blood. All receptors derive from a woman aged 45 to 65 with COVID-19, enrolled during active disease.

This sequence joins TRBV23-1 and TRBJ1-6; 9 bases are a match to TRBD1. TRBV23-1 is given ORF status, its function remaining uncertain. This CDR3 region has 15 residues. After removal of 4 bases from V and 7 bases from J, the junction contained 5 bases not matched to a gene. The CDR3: CASSRSGTGNSPLHF. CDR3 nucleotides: TGCGCCAGCAGTCGTTCCGGGACAGGGAATTCACCCCTCCACTTT.

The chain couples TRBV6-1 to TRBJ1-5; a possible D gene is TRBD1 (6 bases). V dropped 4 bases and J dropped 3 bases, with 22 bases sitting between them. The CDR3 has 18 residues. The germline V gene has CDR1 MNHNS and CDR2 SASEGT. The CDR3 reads CASSGGRLLTGHNQPQHF. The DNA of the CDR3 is TGTGCCAGCAGTGGGGGTCGACTTCTGACAGGTCACAATCAGCCCCAGCATTTT.

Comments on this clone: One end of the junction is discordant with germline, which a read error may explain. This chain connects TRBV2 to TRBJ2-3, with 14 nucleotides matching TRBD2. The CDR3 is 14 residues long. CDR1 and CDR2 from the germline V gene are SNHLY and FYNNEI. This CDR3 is CASSSWTSGGQKSF. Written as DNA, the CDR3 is TGTGCCAGCAGTTCCTGGACTAGCGGGGGGCAAAAGTCCTTT.

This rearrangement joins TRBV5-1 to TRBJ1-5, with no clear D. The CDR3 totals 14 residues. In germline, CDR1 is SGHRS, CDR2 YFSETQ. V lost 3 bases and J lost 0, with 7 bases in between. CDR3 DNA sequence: TGCGCCAGCAGCTCGGGTTATAGCAATCAGCCCCAGCATTTT. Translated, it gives CASSSGYSNQPQHF.

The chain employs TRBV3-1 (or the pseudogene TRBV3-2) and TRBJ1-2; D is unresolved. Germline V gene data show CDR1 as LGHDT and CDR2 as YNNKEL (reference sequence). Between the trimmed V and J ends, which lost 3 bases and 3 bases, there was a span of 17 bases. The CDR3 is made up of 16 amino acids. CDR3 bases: TGTGCCAGCAGCCAGGAGGGTCTGACCGATCACTATGGCTACACCTTC. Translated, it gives CASSQEGLTDHYGYTF.

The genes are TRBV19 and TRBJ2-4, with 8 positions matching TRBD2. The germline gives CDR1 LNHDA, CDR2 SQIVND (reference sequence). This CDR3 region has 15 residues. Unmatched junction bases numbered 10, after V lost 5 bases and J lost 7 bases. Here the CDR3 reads CASSYSRSGGNIQYF. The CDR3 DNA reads TGTGCCAGTAGTTACTCACGTTCGGGGGGGAACATTCAGTACTTC.

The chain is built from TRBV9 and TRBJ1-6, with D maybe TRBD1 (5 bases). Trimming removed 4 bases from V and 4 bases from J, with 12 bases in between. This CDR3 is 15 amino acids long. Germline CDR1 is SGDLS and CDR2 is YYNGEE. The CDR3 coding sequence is TGTGCCAGCAGCCCGACAGATTCTTATAATTCACCCCTCCACTTT. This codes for CASSPTDSYNSPLHF.

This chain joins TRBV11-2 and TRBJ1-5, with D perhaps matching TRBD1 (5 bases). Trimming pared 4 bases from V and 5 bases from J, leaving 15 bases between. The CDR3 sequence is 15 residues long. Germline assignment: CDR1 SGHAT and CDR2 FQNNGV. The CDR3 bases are TGTGCCAGCAGCTCGACCGGGACTGGAGATCAGCCCCAGCATTTT. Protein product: CASSSTGTGDQPQHF.

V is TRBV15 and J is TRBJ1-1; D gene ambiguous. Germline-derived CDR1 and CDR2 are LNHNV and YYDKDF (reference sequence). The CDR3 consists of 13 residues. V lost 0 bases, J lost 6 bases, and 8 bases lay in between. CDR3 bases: TGTGCCACCAGCAGAGATATGGCAGCTGAAGCTTTCTTT. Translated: CATSRDMAAEAFF. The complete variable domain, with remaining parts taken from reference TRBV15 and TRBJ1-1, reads DAMVIQNPRYQVTQFGKPVTLSCSQTLNHNVMYWYQQKSSQAPKLLFHYYDKDFNNEADTPDNFQSRRPNTSFCFLDIRSPGLGDTAMYLCATSRDMAAEAFFGQGTRLTVV.

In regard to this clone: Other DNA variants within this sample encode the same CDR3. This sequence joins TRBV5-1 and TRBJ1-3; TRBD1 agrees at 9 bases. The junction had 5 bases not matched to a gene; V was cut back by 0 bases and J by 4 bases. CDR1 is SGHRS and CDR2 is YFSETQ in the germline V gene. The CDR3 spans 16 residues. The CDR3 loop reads CASSLAGTGSGNTIYF. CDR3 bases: TGCGCCAGCAGCTTGGCCGGGACAGGGTCGGGAAACACCATATATTTT.

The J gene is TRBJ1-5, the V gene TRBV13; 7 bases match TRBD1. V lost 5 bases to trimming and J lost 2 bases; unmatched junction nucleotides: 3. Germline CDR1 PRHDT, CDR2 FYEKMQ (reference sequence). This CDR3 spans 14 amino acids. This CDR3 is CASSHGTGNQPQHF. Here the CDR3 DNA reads TGTGCCAGCAGCCACGGGACAGGCAATCAGCCCCAGCATTTT. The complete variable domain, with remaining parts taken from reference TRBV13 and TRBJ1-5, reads AAGVIQSPRHLIKEKRETATLKCYPIPRHDTVYWYQQGPGQDPQFLISFYEKMQSDKGSIPDRFSAQQFSDYHSELNMSSLELGDSALYFCASSHGTGNQPQHFGDGTRLSIL.

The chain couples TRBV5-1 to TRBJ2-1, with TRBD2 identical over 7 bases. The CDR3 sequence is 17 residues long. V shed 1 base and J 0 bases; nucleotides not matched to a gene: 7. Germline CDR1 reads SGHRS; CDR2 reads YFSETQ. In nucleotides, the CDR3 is TGCGCCAGCAGCTTGATTAGGCGGGGGAGCTCCTACAATGAGCAGTTCTTC. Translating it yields CASSLIRRGSSYNEQFF.

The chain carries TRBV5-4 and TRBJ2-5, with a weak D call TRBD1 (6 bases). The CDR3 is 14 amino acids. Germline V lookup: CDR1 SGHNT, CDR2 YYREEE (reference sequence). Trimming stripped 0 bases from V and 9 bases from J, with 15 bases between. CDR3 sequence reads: CASSLGQGNAAQYF. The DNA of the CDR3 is TGTGCCAGCAGCTTGGGTCAGGGGAACGCGGCCCAGTACTTC.

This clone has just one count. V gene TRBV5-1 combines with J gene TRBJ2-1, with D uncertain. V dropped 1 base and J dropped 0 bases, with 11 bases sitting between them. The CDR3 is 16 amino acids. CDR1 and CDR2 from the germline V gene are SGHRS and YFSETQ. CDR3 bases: TGCGCCAGCAGCTTGTCGGCAGGTGGCTCCTACAATGAGCAGTTCTTC. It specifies CASSLSAGGSYNEQFF.

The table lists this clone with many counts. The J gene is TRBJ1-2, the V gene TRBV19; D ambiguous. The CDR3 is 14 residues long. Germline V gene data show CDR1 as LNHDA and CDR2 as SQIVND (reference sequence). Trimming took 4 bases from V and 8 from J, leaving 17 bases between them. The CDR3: CASSTPGLFWGYTF. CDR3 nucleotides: TGTGCCAGTAGTACCCCCGGGTTATTCTGGGGCTACACCTTC. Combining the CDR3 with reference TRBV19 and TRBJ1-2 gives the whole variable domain DGGITQSPKYLFRKEGQNVTLSCEQNLNHDAMYWYRQDPGQGLRLIYYSQIVNDFQKGDIAEGYSVSREKKESFPLTVTSAQKNPTAFYLCASSTPGLFWGYTFGSGTRLTVV.

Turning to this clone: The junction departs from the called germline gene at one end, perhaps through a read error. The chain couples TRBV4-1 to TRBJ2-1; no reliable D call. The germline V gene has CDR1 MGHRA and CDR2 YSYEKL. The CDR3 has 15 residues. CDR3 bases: TGCGCCAGCAGCCTCCCGGGTTTTCGCTACATTGAGCAGTTCTTC. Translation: CASSLPGFRYIEQFF.